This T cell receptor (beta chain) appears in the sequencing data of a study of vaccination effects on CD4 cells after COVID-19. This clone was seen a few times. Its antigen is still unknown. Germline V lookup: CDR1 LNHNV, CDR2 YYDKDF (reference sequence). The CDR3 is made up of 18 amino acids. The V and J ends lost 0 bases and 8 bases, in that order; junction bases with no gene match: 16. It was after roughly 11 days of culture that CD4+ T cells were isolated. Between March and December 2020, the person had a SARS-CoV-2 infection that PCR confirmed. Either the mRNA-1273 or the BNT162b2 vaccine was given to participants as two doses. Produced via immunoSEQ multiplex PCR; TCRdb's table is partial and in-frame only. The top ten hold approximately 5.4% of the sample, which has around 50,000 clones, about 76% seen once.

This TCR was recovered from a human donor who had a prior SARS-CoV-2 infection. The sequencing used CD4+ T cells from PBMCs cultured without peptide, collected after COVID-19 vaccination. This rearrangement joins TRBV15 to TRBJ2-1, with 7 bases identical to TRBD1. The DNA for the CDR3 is TGTGCCACCAGCAGAGATCTGGCAGGGGGATGGAGTAGCGATGAGCAGTTCTTC. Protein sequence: CATSRDLAGGWSSDEQFF.